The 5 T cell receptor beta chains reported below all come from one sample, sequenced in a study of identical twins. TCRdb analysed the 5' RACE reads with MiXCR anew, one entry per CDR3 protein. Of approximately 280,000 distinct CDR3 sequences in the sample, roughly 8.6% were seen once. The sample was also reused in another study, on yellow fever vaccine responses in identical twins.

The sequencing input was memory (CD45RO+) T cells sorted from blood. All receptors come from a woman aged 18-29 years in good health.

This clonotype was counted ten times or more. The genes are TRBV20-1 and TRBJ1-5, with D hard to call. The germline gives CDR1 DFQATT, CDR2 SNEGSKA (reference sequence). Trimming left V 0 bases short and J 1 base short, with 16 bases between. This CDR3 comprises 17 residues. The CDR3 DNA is TGCAGTGCTAGAGACCCGAGGCCGGGAGGGAGCAATCAGCCCCAGCATTTT. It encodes CSARDPRPGGSNQPQHF.

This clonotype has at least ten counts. CDR3 protein: CASRSSPSGRNEQFF. CDR3 sequence (DNA): TGCGCCAGCCGCTCGTCACCTAGCGGGCGCAATGAGCAGTTCTTC. This rearrangement joins TRBV5-1 to TRBJ2-1; 8 nucleotides line up with TRBD2. The CDR3 length is 15 residues. Germline V gene data show CDR1 as SGHRS and CDR2 as YFSETQ. With 7 bases clipped from V and 6 bases from J, the junction kept 12 bases outside the gene matches.

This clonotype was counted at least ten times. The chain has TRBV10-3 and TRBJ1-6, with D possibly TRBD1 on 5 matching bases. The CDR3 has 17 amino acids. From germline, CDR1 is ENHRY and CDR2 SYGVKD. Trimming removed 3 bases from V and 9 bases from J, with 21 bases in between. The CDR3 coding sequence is TGTGCCATCAGTGACTCAAGGGGAACCCTTTCAAGTTCACCCCTCCACTTT. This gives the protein CAISDSRGTLSSSPLHF.

This CDR3 reads CASSLVAGGPTEQFF. In DNA, the CDR3 is TGTGCCAGCAGTTTAGTAGCGGGGGGGCCTACCGAGCAGTTCTTC. The chain has TRBV12-3 or TRBV12-4 and TRBJ2-1, with 11 bases matching TRBD2. Trimming cost V 1 base and J 10 bases; bases outside gene matches: 6. The CDR3 loop spans 15 amino acids.

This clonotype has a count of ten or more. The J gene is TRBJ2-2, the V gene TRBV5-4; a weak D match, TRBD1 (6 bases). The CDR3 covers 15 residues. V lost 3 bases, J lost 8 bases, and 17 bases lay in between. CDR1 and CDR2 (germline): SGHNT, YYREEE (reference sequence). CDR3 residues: CASSSTGTSRGELFF. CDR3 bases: TGTGCCAGCAGCTCAACCGGGACAAGCCGGGGGGAGCTGTTTTTT.